This TCR beta chain comes out of a study of T cells in Graves' hyperthyroidism and ophthalmopathy. The overall study: Blood was drawn when the patient was first diagnosed and still untreated. Findings and limits, study-wide: Before onset, by a median of around six months, the model predicted ophthalmopathy.

The CDR3 is made up of 14 amino acids. The ends were cut back, 6 bases at V and 5 bases at J, with 14 bases in the middle. TCR beta CDR3 sequences were amplified from RNA transcripts. The HTBI primer set drove a first-round RT-PCR of the TCR CDR3. Each CDR3 protein gets one entry after TCRdb re-called the multiplex PCR reads with MiXCR. The sample includes 730,000 or so distinct CDR3 sequences, 15% to 20% of them seen just once. Concerning this clonotype itself: No antigen is known for it.

V is TRBV12-3 or TRBV12-4 and J is TRBJ1-5, with D possibly TRBD1 on 6 matching bases. Material: blood. This receptor was identified in a woman in her fifties or sixties with Graves' hyperthyroidism that later progressed to Graves' ophthalmopathy. The chain's CDR3 is CASSRTGIHQPQHF. CDR3 DNA sequence: TGTGCCAGCAGCCGAACAGGGATTCATCAGCCCCAGCATTTT.